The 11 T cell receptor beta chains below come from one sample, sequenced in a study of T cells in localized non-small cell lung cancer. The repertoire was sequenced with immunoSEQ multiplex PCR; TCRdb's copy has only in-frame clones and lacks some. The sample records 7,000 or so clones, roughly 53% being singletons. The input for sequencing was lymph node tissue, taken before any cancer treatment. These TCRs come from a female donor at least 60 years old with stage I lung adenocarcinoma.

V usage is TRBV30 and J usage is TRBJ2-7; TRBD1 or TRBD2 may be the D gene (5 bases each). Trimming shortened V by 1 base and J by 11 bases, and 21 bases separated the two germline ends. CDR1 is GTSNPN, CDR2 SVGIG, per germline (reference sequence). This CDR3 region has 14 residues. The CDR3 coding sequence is TGTGCCTGGAGTGAGGGTCGTAGGTCGCAGGGAGAGTACTTC. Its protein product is CAWSEGRRSQGEYF.

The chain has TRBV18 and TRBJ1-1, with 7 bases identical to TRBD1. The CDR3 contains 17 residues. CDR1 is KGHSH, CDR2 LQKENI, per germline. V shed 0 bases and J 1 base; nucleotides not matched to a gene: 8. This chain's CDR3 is CASSPPIIRTGNTEAFF. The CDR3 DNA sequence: TGTGCCAGCTCACCACCGATAATAAGGACAGGGAACACTGAAGCTTTCTTT.

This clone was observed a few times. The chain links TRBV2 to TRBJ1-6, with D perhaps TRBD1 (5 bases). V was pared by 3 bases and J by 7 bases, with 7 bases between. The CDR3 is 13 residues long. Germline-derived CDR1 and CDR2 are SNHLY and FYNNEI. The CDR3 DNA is TGTGCCAGCAGTGACAGGGAGAATTCACCCCTCCACTTT. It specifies CASSDRENSPLHF.

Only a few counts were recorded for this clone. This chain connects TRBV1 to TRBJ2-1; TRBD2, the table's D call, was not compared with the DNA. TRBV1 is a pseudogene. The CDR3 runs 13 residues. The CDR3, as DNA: TGCGCCAGCAGCCCAGAAGCGGGGCGAGAGCAGTTCTTC. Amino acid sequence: CASSPEAGREQFF.

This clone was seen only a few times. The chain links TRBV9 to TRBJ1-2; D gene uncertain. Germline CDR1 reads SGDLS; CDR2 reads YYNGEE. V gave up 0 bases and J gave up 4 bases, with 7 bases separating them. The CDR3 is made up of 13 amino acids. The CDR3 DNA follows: TGTGCCAGCAGCGTAGATGGGAGCTATGGCTACACCTTC. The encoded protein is CASSVDGSYGYTF.

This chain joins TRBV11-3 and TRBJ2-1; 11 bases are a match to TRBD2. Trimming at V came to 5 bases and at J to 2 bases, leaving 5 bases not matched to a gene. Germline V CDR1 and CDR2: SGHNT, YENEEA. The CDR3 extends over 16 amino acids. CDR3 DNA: TGTGCCAGCAGCCCCCCGGGACTAGCGGCCTACAATGAGCAGTTCTTC. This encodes CASSPPGLAAYNEQFF.

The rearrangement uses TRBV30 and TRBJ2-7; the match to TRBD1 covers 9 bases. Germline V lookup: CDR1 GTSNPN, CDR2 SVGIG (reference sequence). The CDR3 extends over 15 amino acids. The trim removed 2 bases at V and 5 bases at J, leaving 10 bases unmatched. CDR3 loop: CAWSHPGQGKNEQYF. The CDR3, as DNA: TGTGCCTGGAGTCACCCGGGACAGGGTAAGAACGAGCAGTACTTC.

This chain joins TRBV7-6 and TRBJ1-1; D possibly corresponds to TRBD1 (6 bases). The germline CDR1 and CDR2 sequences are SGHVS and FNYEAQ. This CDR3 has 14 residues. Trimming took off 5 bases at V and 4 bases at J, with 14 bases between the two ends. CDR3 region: CASSRGPGLTEAFF. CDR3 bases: TGTGCCAGCAGCCGGGGGCCCGGGCTCACTGAAGCTTTCTTT.

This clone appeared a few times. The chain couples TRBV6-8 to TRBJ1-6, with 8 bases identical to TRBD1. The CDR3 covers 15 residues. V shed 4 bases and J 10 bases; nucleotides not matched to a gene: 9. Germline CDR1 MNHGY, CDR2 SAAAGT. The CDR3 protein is CASSSGTGQRSPLHF. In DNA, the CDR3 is TGTGCCAGCAGTTCCGGGACAGGACAGCGATCACCCCTCCACTTT.

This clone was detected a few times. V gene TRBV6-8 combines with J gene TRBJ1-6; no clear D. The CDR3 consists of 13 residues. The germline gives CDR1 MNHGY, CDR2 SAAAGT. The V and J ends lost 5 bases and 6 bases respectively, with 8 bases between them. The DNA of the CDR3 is TGTGCCAGCAGTCTAACAGTTAATTCACCCCTCCACTTT. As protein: CASSLTVNSPLHF.

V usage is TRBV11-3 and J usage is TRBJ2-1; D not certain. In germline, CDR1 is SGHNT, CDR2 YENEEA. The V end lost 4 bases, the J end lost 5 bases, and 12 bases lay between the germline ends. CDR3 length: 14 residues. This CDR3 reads CASSSLQINNEQFF. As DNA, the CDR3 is TGTGCCAGCAGCTCGCTCCAGATTAACAATGAGCAGTTCTTC.